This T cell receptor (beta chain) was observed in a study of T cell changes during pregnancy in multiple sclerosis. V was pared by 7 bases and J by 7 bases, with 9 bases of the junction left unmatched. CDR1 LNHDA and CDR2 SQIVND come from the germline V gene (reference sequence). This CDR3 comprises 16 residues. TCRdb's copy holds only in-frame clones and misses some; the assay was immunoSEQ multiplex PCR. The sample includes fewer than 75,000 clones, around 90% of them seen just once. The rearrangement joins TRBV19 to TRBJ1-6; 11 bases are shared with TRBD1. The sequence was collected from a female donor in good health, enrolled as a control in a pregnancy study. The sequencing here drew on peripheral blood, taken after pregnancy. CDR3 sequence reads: CASTTDRGRGNSPLHF. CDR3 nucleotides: TGTGCCAGTACCACGGACAGGGGGCGCGGGAATTCACCCCTCCACTTT.